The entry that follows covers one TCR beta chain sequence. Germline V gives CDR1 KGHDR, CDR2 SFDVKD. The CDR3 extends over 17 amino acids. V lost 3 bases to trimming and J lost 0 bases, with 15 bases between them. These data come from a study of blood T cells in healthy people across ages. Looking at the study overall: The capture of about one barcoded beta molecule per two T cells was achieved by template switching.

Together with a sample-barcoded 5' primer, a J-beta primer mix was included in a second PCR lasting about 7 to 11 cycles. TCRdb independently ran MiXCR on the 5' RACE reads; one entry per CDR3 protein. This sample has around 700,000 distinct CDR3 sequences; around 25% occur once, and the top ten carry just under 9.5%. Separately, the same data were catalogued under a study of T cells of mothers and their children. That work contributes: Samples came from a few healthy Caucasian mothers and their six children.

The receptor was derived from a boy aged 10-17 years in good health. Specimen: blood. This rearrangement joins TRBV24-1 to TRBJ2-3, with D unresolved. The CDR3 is CATSDPTDWKSTDTQYF. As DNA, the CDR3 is TGTGCCACCAGTGATCCCACCGACTGGAAAAGCACAGATACGCAGTATTTT.